The rows below give T cell receptor beta chains drawn from one sample of a study of CD8 T cells in ankylosing spondylitis. TCRdb fed the 5' RACE reads into MiXCR, producing one record per CDR3 protein. The repertoire has roughly 160,000 distinct CDR3 sequences, 9.5% to 13% of them found once; the top ten carry around 29%. Sequenced material: blood, either unsorted or a sorted T cell fraction (not recorded which). The receptors come from a male donor with ankylosing spondylitis or in good health (not recorded which). CDR3s include the opening cysteine and the closing phenylalanine or tryptophan. A D gene is named only where the DNA matches it firmly. For some rows the clone size is stated as once, few or many, or as a class when expanded; others skip it.

j_call v_call d_call clone_size cdr3_aa cdr3_nt
TRBJ2-2 TRBV28 NA NA CASTVSNTGELFF TGTGCCAGCACCGTATCGAACACCGGGGAGCTGTTTTTT
TRBJ2-7 TRBV6-2/TRBV6-3 NA many CASNQFAYEQYF TGTGCCAGCAACCAGTTTGCCTACGAGCAGTACTTC
TRBJ2-5 TRBV28 NA many CASSDSLQETQYF TGTGCCAGCAGTGACAGTCTACAAGAGACCCAGTACTTC
TRBJ2-1 TRBV5-1 TRBD2 many CASRGTSAFPYNEQFF TGCGCCAGCAGGGGGACTAGCGCGTTCCCCTACAATGAGCAGTTCTTC
TRBJ2-1 TRBV27 TRBD1 NA CASSLSHNRGNQFF TGTGCCAGCAGTTTATCCCATAACAGGGGAAATCAGTTCTTC
TRBJ1-5 TRBV12-5 NA many CASGLVGQPQHF TGTGCTAGTGGTTTGGTTGGTCAGCCCCAGCATTTT
TRBJ2-3 TRBV2 TRBD1 few CASSEARGFGDTQYF TGTGCCAGCAGTGAAGCCAGGGGGTTCGGGGATACGCAGTATTTT
TRBJ2-5 TRBV20-1 NA many CSARDNEWRETQYF TGCAGTGCTAGAGATAACGAGTGGAGAGAGACCCAGTACTTC
TRBJ1-2 TRBV7-2 NA few CASSVGPSYGYTF TGTGCCAGCAGTGTTGGGCCCTCCTATGGCTACACCTTC
TRBJ2-1 TRBV10-3 TRBD1 many CAISAAGGNEQFF TGTGCCATCAGTGCGGCAGGGGGCAATGAGCAGTTCTTC
TRBJ2-1 TRBV5-4 NA few CASSRGDLEAYNEQFF TGTGCCAGCAGCCGAGGGGACCTAGAAGCCTACAATGAGCAGTTCTTC
TRBJ2-5 TRBV7-2 NA few CASSSLGRGETQYF TGTGCCAGCAGCTCCCTAGGAAGGGGGGAGACCCAGTACTTC
TRBJ1-1 TRBV11-2 NA few CASSMDRGPGAFF TGTGCCAGCAGCATGGACCGGGGCCCCGGAGCTTTCTTT
TRBJ2-7 TRBV7-8 NA few CASSGLTGVVEQYF TGTGCCAGCAGCGGTCTCACGGGAGTGGTCGAGCAGTACTTC
TRBJ2-3 TRBV7-2 NA once CASSLDYSGTDTQYF TGTGCCAGCAGCTTAGACTACTCCGGGACAGATACGCAGTATTTT
TRBJ2-3 TRBV4-1 TRBD2 few CASSPAEREDTDTQYF TGCGCCAGCAGCCCCGCGGAGCGGGAAGACACAGATACGCAGTATTTT
TRBJ1-4 TRBV11-2 NA many CASSQGGPNEKLFF TGTGCCAGCAGCCAAGGTGGCCCTAATGAAAAACTGTTTTTT
TRBJ1-2 TRBV20-1 NA many CSARAKTQGYGYTF TGCAGTGCTAGAGCCAAAACGCAAGGCTATGGCTACACCTTC
TRBJ2-2 TRBV9 TRBD2 many CASSDLADTGELFF TGTGCCAGCAGCGACCTAGCGGACACCGGGGAGCTGTTTTTT
TRBJ2-7 TRBV9 TRBD2 many CASSLGGPVYEQYF TGTGCCAGCAGCTTGGGAGGGCCCGTCTACGAGCAGTACTTC
TRBJ2-7 TRBV21-1 NA many CASSKGYRVSYEQYF TGTGCCAGCAGCAAAGGGTACAGAGTATCCTACGAGCAGTACTTC
TRBJ2-3 TRBV10-3 NA many CATGFRADTQYF TGTGCCACAGGGTTTCGCGCAGATACGCAGTATTTT
TRBJ2-5 TRBV9 NA many CASSVGTPGGQETQYF TGTGCCAGCAGCGTAGGTACCCCCGGCGGACAAGAGACCCAGTACTTC
TRBJ2-5 TRBV20-1 NA NA CSARETGAVAQYF TGCAGTGCTAGAGAGACCGGAGCGGTGGCCCAGTACTTC
TRBJ1-2 TRBV3-1 NA many CASSQVALPQGYTF TGTGCCAGCAGCCAAGTGGCCCTGCCTCAGGGCTACACCTTC
TRBJ2-2 TRBV18 TRBD2 few CASSPKQTSVYTGELFF TGTGCCAGCTCACCTAAGCAGACTAGCGTGTACACCGGGGAGCTGTTTTTT
TRBJ1-1 TRBV6-5 NA many CASSYRTGKAFF TGTGCCAGCAGTTACCGGACGGGGAAAGCTTTCTTT
TRBJ1-1 TRBV7-9 NA few CASSDTGKWGTEAFF TGTGCCAGCAGCGACACAGGGAAATGGGGCACTGAAGCTTTCTTT
TRBJ2-3 TRBV27 TRBD1 many CASRIQGFRTDTQYF TGTGCCAGCAGAATACAGGGGTTCCGGACAGATACGCAGTATTTT
TRBJ2-1 TRBV5-1 TRBD2 many CASRLELAGAGASYNEQFF TGCGCCAGCAGGTTGGAACTAGCGGGGGCAGGGGCCTCCTACAATGAGCAGTTCTTC
TRBJ1-2 TRBV6-1 NA many CASFMGSGTNYGYTF TGTGCCAGCTTCATGGGTTCTGGGACTAACTATGGCTACACCTTC
TRBJ1-3 TRBV27 TRBD1 NA CASSPTTGGEISGNTIYF TGTGCCAGCAGCCCAACTACAGGGGGCGAGATTTCTGGAAACACCATATATTTT
TRBJ2-7 TRBV7-6 NA many CASSLAGKRYEQYF TGTGCCAGCAGCTTAGCGGGAAAACGGTACGAGCAGTACTTC
TRBJ2-1 TRBV5-1 NA many CASSPGSEQFF TGCGCCAGCAGCCCGGGTTCTGAGCAGTTCTTC
TRBJ2-1 TRBV12-3/TRBV12-4 TRBD2 many CASSPLLAGSLNEQFF TGTGCCAGCAGTCCGTTACTAGCGGGATCTCTTAATGAGCAGTTCTTC